Listed below are T cell receptor beta chains from one sample, sequenced in a study of blood T cells in healthy people across ages. TCRdb called the 5' RACE reads again in MiXCR, with one record for every CDR3 protein. The data contain about 730,000 distinct CDR3 sequences, roughly 41% of them seen just once; the ten biggest clones take up roughly 20%. The sequenced sample consisted of blood. The receptor set was obtained from a woman aged 55-75 years in good health. The CDR3 runs from the conserved cysteine through the conserved F or W. Each record gives: CDR3 protein, D gene, V gene, CDR3 length, J gene. The D gene is left open where the match is weak.

CASSAQGKETQFF,.,TRBV6-1,13,TRBJ2-1
CATSAEGLREQYF,.,TRBV24-1,13,TRBJ2-7
CASSPMGQVSSYEQYF,TRBD1,TRBV28,16,TRBJ2-7
CATSGDSGSVYEQYF,TRBD2,TRBV15,15,TRBJ2-7
CSATTGFEQYF,.,TRBV20-1,11,TRBJ2-7
CSARKQGRGSPLHF,TRBD1,TRBV20-1,14,TRBJ1-6
CASSLTSSSQHTQYF,TRBD2,TRBV12-3/TRBV12-4,15,TRBJ2-3
CASSLGAGGVTEAFF,TRBD1,TRBV28,15,TRBJ1-1
CAISELNLAGNEQYF,.,TRBV10-3,15,TRBJ2-5
CASSLAQDTQYF,.,TRBV11-1,12,TRBJ2-3
CASSEGDRGSYTF,TRBD1,TRBV6-1,13,TRBJ1-2
CASRSGQVYNEQFF,TRBD1,TRBV7-2,14,TRBJ2-1
CASSFLDGPYGYTF,.,TRBV7-9,14,TRBJ1-2
CSAQPRDRLQPQHF,TRBD1,TRBV20-1,14,TRBJ1-5
CASSLDRPGTDTQYF,.,TRBV27,15,TRBJ2-3
CASSKDKKGEEANEKLFF,.,TRBV21-1,18,TRBJ1-4
CASSLRWDGTYEQYF,.,TRBV6-5,15,TRBJ2-7
CVSSVGGMNTEAFF,.,TRBV9,14,TRBJ1-1
CASSPPDYPWAQFF,.,TRBV7-2,14,TRBJ2-1
CASSSDHRTASTDTQYF,.,TRBV5-1,17,TRBJ2-3
CASSSGTSNEKLFF,.,TRBV6-4,14,TRBJ1-4
CARSANGQGSDEQFF,TRBD1,TRBV9,15,TRBJ2-1
CASSLAGVYNEQFF,TRBD2,TRBV28,14,TRBJ2-1
CASSVEGGREQFF,.,TRBV9,13,TRBJ2-1
CASSAATGGVQYGYTF,TRBD1,TRBV9,16,TRBJ1-2
CASSPRRAGGGLYEQFF,TRBD2,TRBV11-1,17,TRBJ2-1
CASSLATGAYGYTF,TRBD1,TRBV16,14,TRBJ1-2
CASSTIGFNERFF,.,TRBV14,13,TRBJ2-1
CASSPPLAGVYEQYF,TRBD2,TRBV28,15,TRBJ2-7
CASSYGGGALSYEQYF,.,TRBV6-5,16,TRBJ2-7
CASSYLGLHQPQHF,.,TRBV6-2/TRBV6-3,14,TRBJ1-5
CAGSGGDEQFF,.,TRBV10-1,11,TRBJ2-1
CASSSDGGGANTGEQFF,.,TRBV11-2,17,TRBJ2-2
CSAILADTQYF,.,TRBV20-1,11,TRBJ2-3